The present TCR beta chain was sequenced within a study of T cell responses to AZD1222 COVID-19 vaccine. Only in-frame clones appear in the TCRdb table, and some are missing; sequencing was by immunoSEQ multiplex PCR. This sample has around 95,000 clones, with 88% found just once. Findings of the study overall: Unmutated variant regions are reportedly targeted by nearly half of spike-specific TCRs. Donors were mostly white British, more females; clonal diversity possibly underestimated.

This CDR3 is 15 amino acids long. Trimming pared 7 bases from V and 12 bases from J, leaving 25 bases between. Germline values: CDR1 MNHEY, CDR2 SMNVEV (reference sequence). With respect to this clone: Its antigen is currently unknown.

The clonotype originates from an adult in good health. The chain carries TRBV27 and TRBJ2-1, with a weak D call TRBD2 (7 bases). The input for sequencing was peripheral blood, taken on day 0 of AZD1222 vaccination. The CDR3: CASTPNGGAGSGQFF. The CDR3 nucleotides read TGTGCCAGCACCCCCAATGGGGGGGCGGGTAGTGGGCAGTTCTTC.